These 26 T cell receptor beta chains were sequenced from one sample in a study of beta chain features in type 1 diabetes. Isolated RNA was reverse transcribed in full, so expressed TCRB transcripts were sequenced. Sequencing used immunoSEQ multiplex PCR; TCRdb keeps in-frame clones, though not all of them. Of hundreds of thousands of clones in the sample, 6.5% to 10% were seen once. Sample: central memory CD4+ T cells from blood. Source of these receptors: a young woman in good health.

There are a few counts of this clone. This chain links TRBV19 with TRBJ2-7; D could derive from TRBD1 or TRBD2 (5 bases each). From germline, CDR1 is LNHDA and CDR2 SQIVND (reference sequence). Between the trimmed V and J ends, which lost 6 bases and 5 bases, there was a span of 20 bases. The CDR3 contains 15 residues. The CDR3 bases are TGTGCCAGTAGCAGACAAGCCGGGGCTGGGGACGAGCAGTACTTC. Its translation is CASSRQAGAGDEQYF.

The rearrangement uses TRBV7-8 and TRBJ2-5; TRBD1 aligns across 8 bases. Per the germline V gene, CDR1 is SGHVS and CDR2 is FQNEAQ. There are 16 residues in the CDR3. V lost 1 base and J lost 4; bases outside the gene matches: 8. CDR3 coding DNA: TGTGCCAGCAGCTTAGACGGAGCAGGGGGCTTAGAGACCCAGTACTTC. Residues: CASSLDGAGGLETQYF.

The V call is TRBV6-1, the J call TRBJ2-3, with 7 bases matching TRBD1. The germline gives CDR1 MNHNS, CDR2 SASEGT. The CDR3 is made up of 14 amino acids. Losses at the gene ends were 1 base for V and 4 bases for J; bases not matched to a gene: 2. CDR3 in amino acids: CASSEGGQADTQYF. The CDR3 DNA reads TGTGCCAGCAGTGAAGGCGGACAGGCAGATACGCAGTATTTT.

The chain joins TRBV5-1 to TRBJ1-5, with TRBD1 as a possible D gene (5 bases). Trimming removed 5 bases from V and 3 bases from J, with 15 bases in between. The CDR3 contains 15 residues. The germline V gene has CDR1 SGHRS and CDR2 YFSETQ. In nucleotides, the CDR3 is TGCGCCAGCAGTCTGGAGGGGACCCTCAATCAGCCCCAGCATTTT. Translation: CASSLEGTLNQPQHF.

This clone has just a few counts. The chain couples TRBV9 to TRBJ1-4; 9 bases agree with TRBD1. Trimming removed 0 bases from V and 4 bases from J; junction bases left unmatched: 1. Germline-derived CDR1 and CDR2 are SGDLS and YYNGEE. This CDR3 has 15 amino acids. CDR3 sequence: CASSVGGQGNEKLFF. The DNA for the CDR3 is TGTGCCAGCAGCGTAGGGGGACAGGGTAATGAAAAACTGTTTTTT. The full variable domain, completed using reference TRBV9 and TRBJ1-4, is DSGVTQTPKHLITATGQRVTLRCSPRSGDLSVYWYQQSLDQGLQFLIQYYNGEERAKGNILERFSAQQFPDLHSELNLSSLELGDSALYFCASSVGGQGNEKLFFGSGTQLSVL.

This clone was counted ten times or more. The chain is built from TRBV6-1 and TRBJ1-5, with TRBD1 as a possible D gene (5 bases). This CDR3 has 18 residues. Trimming removed 2 bases from V and 0 bases from J, with 17 bases in between. The germline V gene has CDR1 MNHNS and CDR2 SASEGT. DNA of the CDR3: TGTGCCAGCAGTGAAACATGGGTCTTAGGGGCTAGCAATCAGCCCCAGCATTTT. This encodes CASSETWVLGASNQPQHF.

The chain joins TRBV7-2 to TRBJ1-4, with 10 bases that match TRBD1. CDR3 length: 14 amino acids. In germline, CDR1 is SGHTA, CDR2 FQGNSA. V shed 5 bases, J shed 8 bases, and the junction held 5 bases outside the gene matches. CDR3: CASSRQGASEKLFF. Written as DNA, the CDR3 is TGTGCCAGCAGCCGACAGGGGGCATCAGAAAAACTGTTTTTT.

The J gene is TRBJ1-3, the V gene TRBV4-3; no definite D call. With 4 bases removed from V and 3 bases from J, the gap between germline ends came to 13 bases. In germline, CDR1 is LGHNA, CDR2 YSLEER. The CDR3 runs 15 residues. In DNA form, the CDR3 reads TGCGCCAGCAGCCCCAGTGGAGGACTTGGAAACACCATATATTTT. It encodes CASSPSGGLGNTIYF.

This clone was counted at least ten times. V and J are TRBV18 and TRBJ2-7; tentative D call: TRBD2 (6 bases). CDR1 is KGHSH, CDR2 LQKENI, per germline. The CDR3 is 14 amino acids. V dropped 4 bases and J dropped 3 bases, with 13 bases sitting between them. As DNA, the CDR3 is TGTGCCAGCTCACGCAGCGGGCCCAACTACGAGCAGTACTTC. This gives the protein CASSRSGPNYEQYF.

The gene calls are TRBV13 and TRBJ2-5, with 10 bases identical to TRBD1. Germline loops: CDR1 PRHDT, CDR2 FYEKMQ (reference sequence). V lost 5 bases, J lost 5 bases, and 8 bases stayed unmatched. This CDR3 contains 15 residues. In nucleotides, the CDR3 is TGTGCCAGCAGCCCGGGACAGGGGTTCGGGGAGACCCAGTACTTC. Its protein product is CASSPGQGFGETQYF.

The rearrangement uses TRBV6-6 and TRBJ2-7; D is ambiguous. Per the germline V gene, CDR1 is MNHNY and CDR2 is SVGAGI (reference sequence). CDR3 length equals 14 residues. Trimming pared 8 bases from V and 1 base from J, leaving 15 bases between. CDR3 sequence reads: CASLSGDGSYEQYF. The DNA for the CDR3 is TGTGCCAGCTTGTCGGGTGATGGGTCCTACGAGCAGTACTTC.

This clone has just a few counts. The rearrangement joins TRBV5-4 to TRBJ1-4; D is possibly TRBD1 (6 bases). The CDR3 covers 15 residues. The germline V and J ends were trimmed by 4 bases and 1 base, with 11 bases remaining between them. CDR1 is SGHNT, CDR2 YYREEE, per germline (reference sequence). The CDR3 sequence is CASSPGQRTNEKLFF. The CDR3 DNA reads as TGTGCCAGCAGCCCCGGACAGCGAACTAATGAAAAACTGTTTTTT.

This clone was observed a handful of times. V gene TRBV10-3 combines with J gene TRBJ2-7; D might be TRBD2 (7 bases). The germline V gene has CDR1 ENHRY and CDR2 SYGVKD. Trimming took off 6 bases at V and 5 bases at J, with 14 bases between the two ends. The CDR3 sequence is 13 residues long. This CDR3 reads CAISGLEGDEQYF. CDR3 DNA sequence: TGTGCCATCAGCGGACTAGAGGGGGACGAGCAGTACTTC.

This clone was seen only a few times. The chain links TRBV7-2 to TRBJ1-2; D unresolved. In germline, CDR1 is SGHTA, CDR2 FQGNSA. The CDR3 has 15 amino acids. V shed 1 base and J shed 0 bases, with 9 bases lying between them. CDR3 sequence (DNA): TGTGCCAGCAGCTTAGAGGTTTCAGCTAACTATGGCTACACCTTC. Residues: CASSLEVSANYGYTF.

This clone has ten or more counts. The rearrangement joins TRBV19 to TRBJ2-1; no firm D call. Trimming took 4 bases from V and 7 from J, leaving 14 bases between them. CDR1 and CDR2 from the germline V gene are LNHDA and SQIVND (reference sequence). The CDR3 extends over 14 amino acids. CDR3: CASSSYASENEQFF. DNA for the CDR3: TGTGCCAGTAGTAGTTACGCTTCCGAAAATGAGCAGTTCTTC.

This sequence joins TRBV28 and TRBJ1-1; unclear D gene. The CDR3 loop spans 14 amino acids. Looked up from germline, CDR1 is MDHEN and CDR2 is SYDVKM. Between the trimmed V and J ends, which lost 5 bases and 0 bases, there was a span of 10 bases. This CDR3 reads CASSPPGLNTEAFF. CDR3 coding DNA: TGTGCCAGCAGTCCTCCGGGCCTGAACACTGAAGCTTTCTTT.

The gene calls are TRBV15 and TRBJ1-5, with a weak D call TRBD1 (6 bases). CDR3 length: 15 residues. Germline lookup yields CDR1 LNHNV and CDR2 YYDKDF (reference sequence). V was cut by 0 bases and J by 5 bases, with 11 bases left in between. The DNA for the CDR3 is TGTGCCACCAGCAGAGATAACAGGGCCTATCAGCCCCAGCATTTT. Translated, it gives CATSRDNRAYQPQHF.

This rearrangement joins TRBV11-2 to TRBJ2-3, with TRBD1 matching 10 bases. There are 15 residues in the CDR3. Germline trimming cut 8 bases from V and 4 bases from J; bases unmatched to any gene: 9. CDR1 is SGHAT and CDR2 is FQNNGV in the germline V gene. In DNA form, the CDR3 reads TGTGCCAGCGGACGAGGGACAGGGGCCCCAGATACGCAGTATTTT. The encoded protein is CASGRGTGAPDTQYF.

This chain links TRBV6-6 with TRBJ2-7; D is unclear. This CDR3 comprises 13 residues. V was shortened by 4 bases and J by 1 base, with 8 bases between the two germline ends. The germline CDR1 and CDR2 sequences are MNHNY and SVGAGI (reference sequence). The CDR3 DNA reads TGTGCCAGCAGTTTTGGCAGTTCCTACGAGCAGTACTTC. This encodes CASSFGSSYEQYF.

The table lists this clone with a few counts. V gene TRBV15 combines with J gene TRBJ2-1, with D unclear. V was cut by 1 base and J by 7 bases, with 5 bases left in between. The CDR3 loop spans 12 amino acids. Germline V gene data show CDR1 as LNHNV and CDR2 as YYDKDF (reference sequence). In nucleotides, the CDR3 is TGTGCCACCAGCAGAGTAGGGAATGAGCAGTTCTTC. Its protein is CATSRVGNEQFF.

This clone was observed a handful of times. The rearrangement links TRBV6-5 to TRBJ1-1; 8 bases line up with TRBD1. The CDR3 has 15 residues. V dropped 5 bases and J dropped 1; count of bases not matched to a gene: 6. Per the germline V gene, CDR1 is MNHEY and CDR2 is SVGAGI. CDR3 DNA sequence: TGTGCCAGCAGTAACCGCGGACAGGGGAACACTGAAGCTTTCTTT. It translates to CASSNRGQGNTEAFF.

The J gene is TRBJ2-7, the V gene TRBV6-5; D perhaps matches TRBD1 (6 bases). This CDR3 is 16 amino acids long. V was trimmed by 0 bases and J by 4 bases, leaving 16 bases between them. Germline CDR1 is MNHEY and CDR2 is SVGAGI. This CDR3 is CASSYSRGRSSYEQYF. In DNA form, the CDR3 reads TGTGCCAGCAGTTACTCCAGGGGACGATCCTCTTACGAGCAGTACTTC.

As regards this clone: This clone may be a read error of a much larger clone one base away. This sequence joins TRBV11-3 and TRBJ2-1; TRBD1 or TRBD2 may be the D gene (5 bases each). This CDR3 contains 15 residues. Germline V lookup: CDR1 SGHNT, CDR2 YENEEA. The ends were cut back, 5 bases at V and 8 bases at J, with 19 bases in the middle. The CDR3 spells CASSKGTGRGDEQFF. Written as DNA, the CDR3 is TGTGCCAGCAGCAAGGGTACGGGGCGTGGCGATGAGCAGTTCTTC.

This clone has just a few counts. The chain joins TRBV7-9 to TRBJ1-4, with TRBD1 matching 8 bases. Germline CDR1 SEHNR, CDR2 FQNEAQ (reference sequence). This CDR3 is built from 15 residues. After removal of 4 bases from V and 3 bases from J, the junction contained 4 bases not matched to a gene. The CDR3 sequence: CASSSQGAANEKLFF. Written as DNA, the CDR3 is TGTGCCAGCAGCTCCCAGGGGGCTGCTAATGAAAAACTGTTTTTT. Drawing the rest from reference TRBV7-9 and TRBJ1-4, the complete variable domain is DTGVSQNPRHKITKRGQNVTFRCDPISEHNRLYWYRQTLGQGPEFLTYFQNEAQLEKSRLLSDRFSAERPKGSFSTLEIQRTEQGDSAMYLCASSSQGAANEKLFFGSGTQLSVL.

This clone was recorded a few times. This may arise from a read error, as a much more abundant clone is one base away. The genes are TRBV5-6 and TRBJ2-1; 8 bases agree with TRBD2. With 0 bases clipped from V and 2 bases from J, the junction kept 1 base outside the gene matches. The CDR3 is 15 residues long. Looked up from germline, CDR1 is SGHDT and CDR2 is YYEEEE. The CDR3 DNA reads TGTGCCAGCAGCTTGGGACTAGCGACCTACAATGAGCAGTTCTTC. This translates into CASSLGLATYNEQFF.

This rearrangement joins TRBV9 to TRBJ1-1; D not certain. V lost 4 bases and J 1 base, leaving 14 bases between the germline ends. The CDR3 totals 15 residues. CDR1 SGDLS and CDR2 YYNGEE come from the germline V gene. The CDR3 coding sequence is TGTGCCAGCAGCCCCGAGACCAGGAAGAACACTGAAGCTTTCTTT. Protein product: CASSPETRKNTEAFF.